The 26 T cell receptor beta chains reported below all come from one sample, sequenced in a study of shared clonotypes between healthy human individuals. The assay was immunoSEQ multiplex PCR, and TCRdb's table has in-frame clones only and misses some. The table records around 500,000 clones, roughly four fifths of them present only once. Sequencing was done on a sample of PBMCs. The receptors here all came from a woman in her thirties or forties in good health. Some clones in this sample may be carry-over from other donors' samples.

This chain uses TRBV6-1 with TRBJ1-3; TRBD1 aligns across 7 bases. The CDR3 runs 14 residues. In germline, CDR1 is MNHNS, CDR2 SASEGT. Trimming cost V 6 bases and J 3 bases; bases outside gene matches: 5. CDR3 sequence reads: CASRPGTVGNTIYF. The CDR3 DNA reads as TGTGCCAGCAGGCCCGGGACAGTTGGAAACACCATATATTTT.

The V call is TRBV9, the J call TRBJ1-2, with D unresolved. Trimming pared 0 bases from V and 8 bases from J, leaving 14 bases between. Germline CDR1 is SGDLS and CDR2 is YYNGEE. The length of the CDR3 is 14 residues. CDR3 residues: CASSVAPTFVGYTF. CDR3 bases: TGTGCCAGCAGCGTAGCCCCGACCTTCGTCGGCTACACCTTC.

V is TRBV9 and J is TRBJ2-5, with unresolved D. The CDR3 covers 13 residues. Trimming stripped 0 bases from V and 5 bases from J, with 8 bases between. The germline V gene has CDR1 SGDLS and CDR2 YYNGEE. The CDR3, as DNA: TGTGCCAGCAGCGTAGACCGGGCGGAGACCCAGTACTTC. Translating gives CASSVDRAETQYF.

The CDR3 loop is CASSLASTRDTEAFF. The DNA for the CDR3 is TGTGCCAGCAGCTTAGCCTCGACTAGGGACACTGAAGCTTTCTTT. The rearrangement uses TRBV7-9 and TRBJ1-1, with D unclear. V was cut by 0 bases and J by 3 bases, with 11 bases left in between. The CDR3 is made up of 15 amino acids. The germline V gene encodes CDR1 SEHNR and CDR2 FQNEAQ (reference sequence).

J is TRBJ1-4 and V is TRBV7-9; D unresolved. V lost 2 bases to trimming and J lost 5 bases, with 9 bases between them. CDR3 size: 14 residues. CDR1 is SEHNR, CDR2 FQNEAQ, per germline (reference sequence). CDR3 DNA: TGTGCCAGCAGCTTATTACTGATCAATGAAAAACTGTTTTTT. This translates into CASSLLLINEKLFF.

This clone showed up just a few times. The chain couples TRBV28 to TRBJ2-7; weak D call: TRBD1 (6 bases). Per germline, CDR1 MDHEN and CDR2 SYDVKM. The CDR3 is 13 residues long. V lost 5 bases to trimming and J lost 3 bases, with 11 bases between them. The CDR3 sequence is CASSGTPVYEQYF. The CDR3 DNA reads TGTGCCAGCAGTGGGACACCCGTCTACGAGCAGTACTTC.

The chain's CDR3 is CASSASLEGSGNTIYF. The DNA for the CDR3 is TGTGCCAGCAGCGCAAGCCTGGAGGGCTCTGGAAACACCATATATTTT. V usage is TRBV9 and J usage is TRBJ1-3; no reliable D call. The CDR3 is 16 residues long. V gave up 3 bases and J gave up 0 bases, with 13 bases separating them. Germline V CDR1 and CDR2: SGDLS, YYNGEE.

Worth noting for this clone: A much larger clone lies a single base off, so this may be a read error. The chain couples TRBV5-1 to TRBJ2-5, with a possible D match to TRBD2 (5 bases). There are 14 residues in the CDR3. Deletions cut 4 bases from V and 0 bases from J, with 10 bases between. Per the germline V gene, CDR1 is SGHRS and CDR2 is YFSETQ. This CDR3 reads CASSKTRNQETQYF. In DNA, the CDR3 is TGCGCCAGCAGCAAAACTAGAAACCAAGAGACCCAGTACTTC. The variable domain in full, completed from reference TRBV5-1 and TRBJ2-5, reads KAGVTQTPRYLIKTRGQQVTLSCSPISGHRSVSWYQQTPGQGLQFLFEYFSETQRNKGNFPGRFSGRQFSNSRSEMNVSTLELGDSALYLCASSKTRNQETQYFGPGTRLLVL.

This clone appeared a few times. The CDR3 DNA sequence: TGTGCCAGCAGCTTGGAGGTTGCAGGGTCCGGGGAGCTGTTTTTT. As protein: CASSLEVAGSGELFF. V gene TRBV5-5 combines with J gene TRBJ2-2; the D gene is possibly TRBD1 (5 bases). Germline V CDR1 and CDR2: SGHKS, YYEKEE (reference sequence). The CDR3 length is 15 residues. V lost 0 bases and J 6 bases, leaving 12 bases between the germline ends.

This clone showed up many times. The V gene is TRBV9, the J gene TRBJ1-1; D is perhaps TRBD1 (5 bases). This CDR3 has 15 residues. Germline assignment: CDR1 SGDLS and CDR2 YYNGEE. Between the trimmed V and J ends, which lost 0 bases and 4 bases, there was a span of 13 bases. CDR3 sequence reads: CASSVEGGGPTEAFF. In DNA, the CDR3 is TGTGCCAGCAGCGTAGAGGGCGGGGGACCCACTGAAGCTTTCTTT. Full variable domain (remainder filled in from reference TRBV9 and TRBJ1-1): DSGVTQTPKHLITATGQRVTLRCSPRSGDLSVYWYQQSLDQGLQFLIQYYNGEERAKGNILERFSAQQFPDLHSELNLSSLELGDSALYFCASSVEGGGPTEAFFGQGTRLTVV.

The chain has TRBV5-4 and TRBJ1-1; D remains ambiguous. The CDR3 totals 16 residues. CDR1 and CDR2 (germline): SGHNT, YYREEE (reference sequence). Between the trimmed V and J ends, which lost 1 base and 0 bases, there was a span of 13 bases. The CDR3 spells CASSLSLGSMNTEAFF. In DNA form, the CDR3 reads TGTGCCAGCAGCTTGTCGTTAGGATCCATGAACACTGAAGCTTTCTTT. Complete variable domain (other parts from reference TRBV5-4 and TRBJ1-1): ETGVTQSPTHLIKTRGQQVTLRCSSQSGHNTVSWYQQALGQGPQFIFQYYREEENGRGNFPPRFSGLQFPNYSSELNVNALELDDSALYLCASSLSLGSMNTEAFFGQGTRLTVV.

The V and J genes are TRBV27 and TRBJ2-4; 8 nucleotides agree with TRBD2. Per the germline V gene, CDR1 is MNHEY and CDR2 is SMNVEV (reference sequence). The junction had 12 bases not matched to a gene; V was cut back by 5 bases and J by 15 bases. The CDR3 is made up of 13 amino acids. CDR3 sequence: CASSRSGGPLWYF. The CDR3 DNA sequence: TGTGCCAGCAGTAGAAGCGGGGGTCCCCTATGGTACTTC.

Here the CDR3 reads CASSQTDGFEQYF. In nucleotides, the CDR3 is TGTGCCAGTAGTCAAACAGACGGTTTCGAGCAGTACTTC. The chain uses TRBV19 and TRBJ2-5; D ambiguous. The J call may not be correct, given that the DNA end is closer to TRBJ2-7. This CDR3 is 13 amino acids long. The germline V gene encodes CDR1 LNHDA and CDR2 SQIVND (reference sequence).

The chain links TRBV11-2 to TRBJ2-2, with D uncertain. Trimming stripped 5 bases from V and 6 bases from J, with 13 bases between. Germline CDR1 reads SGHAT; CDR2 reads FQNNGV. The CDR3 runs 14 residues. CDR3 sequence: CASSIRQVPGELFF. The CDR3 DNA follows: TGTGCCAGCAGCATCAGGCAGGTTCCCGGGGAGCTGTTTTTT.

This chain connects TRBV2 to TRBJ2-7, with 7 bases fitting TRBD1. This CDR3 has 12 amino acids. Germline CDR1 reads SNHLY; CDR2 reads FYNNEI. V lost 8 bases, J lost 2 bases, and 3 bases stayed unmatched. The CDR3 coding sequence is TGTGCCAGCCTCGACAGGGCCTACGAGCAGTACTTC. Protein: CASLDRAYEQYF.

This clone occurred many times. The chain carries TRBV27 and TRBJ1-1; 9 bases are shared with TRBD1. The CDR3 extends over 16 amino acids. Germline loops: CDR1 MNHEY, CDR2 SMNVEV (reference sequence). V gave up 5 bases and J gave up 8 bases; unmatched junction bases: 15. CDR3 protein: CASSQQGAGWGQEAFF. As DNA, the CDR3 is TGTGCCAGCAGTCAACAGGGGGCTGGATGGGGCCAAGAAGCTTTCTTT.

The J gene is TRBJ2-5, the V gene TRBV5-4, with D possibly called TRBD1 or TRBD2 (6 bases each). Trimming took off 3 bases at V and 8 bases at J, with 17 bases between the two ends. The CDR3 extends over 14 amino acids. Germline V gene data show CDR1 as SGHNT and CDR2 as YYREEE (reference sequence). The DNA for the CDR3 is TGTGCCAGCAGCTCCGGGGGCGCTGGGGGAACCCAGTACTTC. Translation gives CASSSGGAGGTQYF.

This CDR3 reads CASSLFAGGETQYF. The CDR3 coding sequence is TGTGCCAGCAGTTTATTTGCAGGGGGCGAGACCCAGTACTTC. The V call is TRBV27, the J call TRBJ2-5; TRBD1 aligns across 8 bases. J lost 5 bases, V lost 1 base, and 3 bases had no gene match. This CDR3 has 14 residues. Per germline, CDR1 MNHEY and CDR2 SMNVEV (reference sequence).

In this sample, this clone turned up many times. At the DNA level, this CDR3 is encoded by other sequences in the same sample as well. CDR3 amino acids: CASSLSDSPNYGYTF. The DNA of the CDR3 is TGCGCCAGCAGCTTATCGGACAGTCCGAACTATGGCTACACCTTC. The chain couples TRBV5-1 to TRBJ1-2, with a weak D call TRBD1 (6 bases). Trimming removed 2 bases from V and 2 bases from J, with 13 bases in between. CDR3 size: 15 residues. The germline V gene encodes CDR1 SGHRS and CDR2 YFSETQ.

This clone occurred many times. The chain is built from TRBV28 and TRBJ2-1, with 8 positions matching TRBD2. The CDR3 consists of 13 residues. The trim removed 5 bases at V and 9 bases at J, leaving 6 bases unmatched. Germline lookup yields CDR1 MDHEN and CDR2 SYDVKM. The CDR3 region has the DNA TGTGCCAGCAGTCCCGGGGGGGGGTTTGAGCAGTTCTTC. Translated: CASSPGGGFEQFF.

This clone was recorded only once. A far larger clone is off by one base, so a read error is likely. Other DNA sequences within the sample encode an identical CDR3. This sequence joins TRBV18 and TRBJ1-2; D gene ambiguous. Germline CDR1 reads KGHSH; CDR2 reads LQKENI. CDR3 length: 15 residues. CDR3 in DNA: TGTGCCAGCTCACCACTGTCAGACGCTAACTATGGCTATACCTTC. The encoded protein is CASSPLSDANYGYTF.

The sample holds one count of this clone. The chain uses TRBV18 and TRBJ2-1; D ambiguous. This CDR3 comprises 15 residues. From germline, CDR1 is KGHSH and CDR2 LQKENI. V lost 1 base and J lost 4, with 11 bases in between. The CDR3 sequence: CASSPRGSLYNEQFF. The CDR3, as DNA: TGTGCCAGCTCACCACGAGGCTCCTTGTACAATGAGCAGTTCTTC.

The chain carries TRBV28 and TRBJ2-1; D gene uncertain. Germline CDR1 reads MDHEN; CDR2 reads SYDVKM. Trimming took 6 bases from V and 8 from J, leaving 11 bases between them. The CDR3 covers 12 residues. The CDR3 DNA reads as TGTGCCAGCAGGGTTAGTGGTGATGAGCAGTTCTTC. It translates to CASRVSGDEQFF.

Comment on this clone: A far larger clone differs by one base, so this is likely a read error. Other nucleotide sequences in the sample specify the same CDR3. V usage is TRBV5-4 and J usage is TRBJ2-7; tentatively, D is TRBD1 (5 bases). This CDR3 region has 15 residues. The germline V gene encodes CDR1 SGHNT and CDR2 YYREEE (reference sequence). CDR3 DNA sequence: TGTGCCAGCGGAAATGGGGTTGGGGCCTCCTATGAGCAGTACTTC. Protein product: CASGNGVGASYEQYF.

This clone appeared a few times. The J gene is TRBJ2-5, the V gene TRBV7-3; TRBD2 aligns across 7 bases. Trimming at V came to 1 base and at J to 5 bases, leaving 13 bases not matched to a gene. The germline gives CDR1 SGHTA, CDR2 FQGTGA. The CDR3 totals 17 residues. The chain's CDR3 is CASSLRGGRALGETQYF. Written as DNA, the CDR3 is TGTGCCAGCAGCTTAAGGGGTGGGAGGGCCCTCGGGGAGACCCAGTACTTC.

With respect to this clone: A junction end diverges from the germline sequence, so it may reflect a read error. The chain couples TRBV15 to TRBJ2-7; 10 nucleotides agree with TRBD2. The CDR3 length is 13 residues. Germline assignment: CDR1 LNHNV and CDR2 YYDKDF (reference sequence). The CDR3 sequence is CATRTSGNYGQYF. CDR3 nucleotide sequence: TGTGCCACCAGAACTAGCGGGAACTACGGGCAGTACTTC.